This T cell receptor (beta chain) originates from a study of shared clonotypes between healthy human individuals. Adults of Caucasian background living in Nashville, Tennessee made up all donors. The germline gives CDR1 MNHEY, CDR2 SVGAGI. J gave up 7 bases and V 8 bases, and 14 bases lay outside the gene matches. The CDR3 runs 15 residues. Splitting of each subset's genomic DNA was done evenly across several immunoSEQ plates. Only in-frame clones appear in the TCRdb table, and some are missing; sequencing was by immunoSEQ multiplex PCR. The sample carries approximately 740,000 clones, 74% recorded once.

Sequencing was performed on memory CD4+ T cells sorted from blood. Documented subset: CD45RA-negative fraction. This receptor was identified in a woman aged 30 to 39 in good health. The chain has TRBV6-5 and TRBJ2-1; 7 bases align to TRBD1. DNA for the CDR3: TGTGCCAGCGGAAAATTACAGGGGATCGGGAATGAGCAGTTCTTC. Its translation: CASGKLQGIGNEQFF.